The clone carrying this T cell receptor beta chain was seen only a few times. The memory fraction was CD4+CD45RO+CD25- cells. The V gene's germline CDR1 is SGHTA and CDR2 FQGNSA. V was pared by 6 bases and J by 4 bases, with 12 bases between. The CDR3 has 14 residues. Constant-region reverse primers amplified full-length variable regions, followed by semi-nested Nested Universal Primer A PCR. Each CDR3 protein is one row after TCRdb ran MiXCR on the 5' RACE reads. Found here are around 7,800 distinct CDR3 sequences, roughly 37% of them singletons; the top ten hold about 4.4%. The source of this sequence is a female donor with breast cancer. The rearrangement links TRBV7-2 to TRBJ2-2; D is uncertain. Specimen: memory CD4+ T cells sorted from blood. Sample subset: memory CD4+ T cells, CD4+CD45RO+CD25-. CDR3 region: CASRYTDGTGELFF. DNA for the CDR3: TGTGCCAGCAGATATACTGACGGCACCGGGGAGCTGTTTTTT.